One T cell receptor beta chain is described in this entry. Its antigen is not known. The data derive from a study of post-analysis software for immune sequencing data. Overall study context: The disease courses spanned relapsing-remitting, secondary progressive and progressive-relapsing forms of multiple sclerosis. Study-wide results and limits: Normalized Chao1 diversity was significantly lower in multiple sclerosis patients than in controls. F measure grouped same-batch samples tightly together.

Incorporated into the TCR beta cDNA libraries were unique molecular identifiers, which served to reduce PCR and sequencing biases. A population of about 0.85 to 11 million T cells gave rise to around 530,000 cDNA molecules. TCRdb reanalysed the PCR reads using MiXCR and keeps one entry per CDR3 protein. The sample has about 770,000 distinct CDR3 sequences; around 42% are singletons. Sequencing input: blood. This clonotype originated in a girl aged 5-17 years with multiple sclerosis.

The CDR3 DNA reads TGTGCCAGCAGTTTAGGACAGATGCATGGCTACACCTTC. Amino acids: CASSLGQMHGYTF. The V call is TRBV27, the J call TRBJ1-2; maybe TRBD1 (6 bases). The CDR3 extends over 13 amino acids. Germline CDR1 reads MNHEY; CDR2 reads SMNVEV (reference sequence). V was pared by 2 bases and J by 6 bases, with 10 bases between.